What follows are 10 T cell receptor beta chains derived from one specimen sequenced in a study of cytomegalovirus exposure and HLA in healthy donors. The study ran its PCR with 60 Vbeta and 13 Jbeta primers. Some clones are missing from TCRdb's copy, which holds only in-frame ones; the method was immunoSEQ multiplex PCR. The sample has 100,000 to 150,000 clones, around three quarters seen once. The specimen was PBMCs. The receptor source for this set is a middle-aged woman in good health and CMV-seronegative.

The chain couples TRBV5-6 to TRBJ2-3, with 9 nucleotides matching TRBD2. Germline lookup yields CDR1 SGHDT and CDR2 YYEEEE. The CDR3 is 14 amino acids. V trimming: 4 bases; J trimming: 8 bases; junction bases outside the gene matches: 8. This CDR3 reads CASSPGTSRSTQYF. CDR3 DNA sequence: TGTGCCAGCAGCCCCGGGACTAGCCGTAGTACGCAGTATTTT.

J is TRBJ2-3 and V is TRBV5-1; 11 bases agree with TRBD2. CDR1 and CDR2 (germline): SGHRS, YFSETQ. This CDR3 has 16 residues. The V gene end was trimmed by 4 bases and the J gene end by 0 bases; junction bases not matched to a gene: 4. The CDR3 reads CASSAGTSGSTDTQYF. CDR3 DNA: TGCGCCAGCAGCGCGGGGACTAGCGGAAGCACAGATACGCAGTATTTT. The variable domain in full, completed from reference TRBV5-1 and TRBJ2-3, reads KAGVTQTPRYLIKTRGQQVTLSCSPISGHRSVSWYQQTPGQGLQFLFEYFSETQRNKGNFPGRFSGRQFSNSRSEMNVSTLELGDSALYLCASSAGTSGSTDTQYFGPGTRLTVL.

In DNA, the CDR3 is TGTGCCAGCAGCCCATCCGCAGGGGGCTCCTACGAGCAGTACTTC. Its translation is CASSPSAGGSYEQYF. The chain recombines TRBV7-2 with TRBJ2-7; 7 bases are shared with TRBD1. The CDR3 sequence is 15 residues long. V lost 5 bases and J lost 0; bases outside the gene matches: 7. CDR1 is SGHTA, CDR2 FQGNSA, per germline.

The chain recombines TRBV18 with TRBJ2-1, with 7 bases fitting TRBD2. V was clipped by 3 bases and J by 1 base; unmatched bases: 3. This CDR3 is 15 amino acids long. Germline loops: CDR1 KGHSH, CDR2 LQKENI. The CDR3 DNA reads TGTGCCAGCTCACCGGGGGGAGGGTCCTACAATGAGCAGTTCTTC. This codes for CASSPGGGSYNEQFF.

V usage is TRBV6-4 and J usage is TRBJ2-1; 8 nucleotides align to TRBD2. This CDR3 comprises 14 residues. Germline V gene lookup returns CDR1 MRHNA and CDR2 SNTAGT. Germline trimming cut 5 bases from V and 8 bases from J; bases unmatched to any gene: 8. The CDR3 is CASSPGRASDEQFF. The DNA of the CDR3 is TGTGCCAGCAGTCCCGGGAGGGCCAGCGATGAGCAGTTCTTC.

The chain joins TRBV6-6 to TRBJ1-2; tentatively, D is TRBD1 (5 bases). The length of the CDR3 is 15 residues. Per the germline V gene, CDR1 is MNHNY and CDR2 is SVGAGI (reference sequence). V lost 2 bases and J 3 bases, leaving 13 bases between the germline ends. CDR3 residues: CASSYGGVRDYGYTF. CDR3 DNA: TGTGCCAGCAGTTACGGGGGGGTCAGAGACTATGGCTACACCTTC.

The V gene is TRBV5-1, the J gene TRBJ2-7; D is uncertain. The CDR3 totals 14 residues. The V gene's germline CDR1 is SGHRS and CDR2 YFSETQ. The V and J ends lost 2 bases and 0 bases respectively, with 9 bases between them. CDR3 region: CASSFTSPSYEQYF. The CDR3 bases are TGCGCCAGCAGCTTCACGAGTCCCTCCTACGAGCAGTACTTC.

The chain has TRBV6-5 and TRBJ2-3; D ambiguous. V dropped 6 bases and J dropped 3 bases, with 13 bases sitting between them. Looked up from germline, CDR1 is MNHEY and CDR2 is SVGAGI. This CDR3 region has 14 residues. The DNA of the CDR3 is TGTGCCAGCAGCTATAGAGAATTAACAGATACGCAGTATTTT. Its protein is CASSYRELTDTQYF.

The chain employs TRBV5-1 and TRBJ2-5; D gene uncertain. The J call could be wrong; TRBJ2-7 is a better fit for the DNA end. This CDR3 contains 12 residues. Germline loops: CDR1 SGHRS, CDR2 YFSETQ. The CDR3 nucleotides read TGCGCCAGCAGCCCCCCTGGAGACGAGCAGTACTTC. Its translation is CASSPPGDEQYF.

The chain uses TRBV2 and TRBJ2-3; a weak D match, TRBD1 (7 bases). Deletions cut 7 bases from V and 1 base from J, with 15 bases between. This CDR3 region has 15 residues. Germline loops: CDR1 SNHLY, CDR2 FYNNEI. The CDR3, as DNA: TGTGCCAGCAACCGACAGGGAGGTGGCACAGATACGCAGTATTTT. This sequence encodes CASNRQGGGTDTQYF.